The source of this T cell receptor beta chain is a study of blood T cells in healthy people across ages. Regarding the study as a whole: Donor CMV status, an unknown factor, possibly confounded changes in expanded clonotypes.

A remark on this clonotype: What it binds is not known.

Germline loops: CDR1 LGHDT, CDR2 YNNKEL (reference sequence). CDR3 length: 14 residues. Losses at the gene ends were 0 bases for V and 7 bases for J; bases not matched to a gene: 3. For the second PCR, which ran for about 6 to 11 cycles, a sample-barcoded 5' primer and a J-beta primer mix were used. The authors tagged each cDNA molecule using a template-switch adaptor with 12 random nucleotides. MiXCR, applied by TCRdb to the 5' RACE reads, yields one record per CDR3 protein. This sample yields under 850,000 distinct CDR3 sequences, of which about 36% are seen a single time; 10% to 15% belongs to the top ten.

This chain links TRBV3-1 with TRBJ1-2; 9 positions match TRBD1. The clonotype comes from a man younger than 35 in good health. Sequencing was carried out using blood. The CDR3 DNA sequence: TGTGCCAGCAGCCAAGATCACAGGGGGCTTGGCTACACCTTC. Translation: CASSQDHRGLGYTF.